This T cell receptor beta chain was captured in a study of T cell changes during pregnancy in multiple sclerosis. Germline values: CDR1 SGHTA, CDR2 FQGNSA. The CDR3 has 14 residues. V shed 3 bases and J shed 3 bases, with 11 bases lying between them. TCRdb's copy holds only in-frame clones and misses some; the assay was immunoSEQ multiplex PCR. The sample carries 38,000 or so clones, over 85% recorded once. The chain uses TRBV7-2 and TRBJ1-2, with D maybe TRBD1 (6 bases). The source was peripheral blood, collected before pregnancy. The TCR was taken from a female donor with multiple sclerosis, enrolled in a pregnancy study. For the CDR3, the DNA is TGTGCCAGCAGCTTTTACAGGGCTGACTATGGCTACACCTTC. This gives the protein CASSFYRADYGYTF.